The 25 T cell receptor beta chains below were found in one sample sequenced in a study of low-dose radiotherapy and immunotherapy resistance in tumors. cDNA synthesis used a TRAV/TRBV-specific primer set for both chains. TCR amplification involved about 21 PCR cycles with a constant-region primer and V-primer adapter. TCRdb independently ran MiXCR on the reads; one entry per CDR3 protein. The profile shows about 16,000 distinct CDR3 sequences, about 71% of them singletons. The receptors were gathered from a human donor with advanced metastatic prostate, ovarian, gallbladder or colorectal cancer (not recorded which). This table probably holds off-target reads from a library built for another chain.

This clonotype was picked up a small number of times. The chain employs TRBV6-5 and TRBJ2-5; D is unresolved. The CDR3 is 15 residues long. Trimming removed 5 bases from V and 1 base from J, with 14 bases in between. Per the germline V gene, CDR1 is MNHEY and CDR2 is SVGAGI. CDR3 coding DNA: TGTGCCAGCAGTGAAACAGTGCCGGTCCAAGAGACCCAGTACTTC. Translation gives CASSETVPVQETQYF.

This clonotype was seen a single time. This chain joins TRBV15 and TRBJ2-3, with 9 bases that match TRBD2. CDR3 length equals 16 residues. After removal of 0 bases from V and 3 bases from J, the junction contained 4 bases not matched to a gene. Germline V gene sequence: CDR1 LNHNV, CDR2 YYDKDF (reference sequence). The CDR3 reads CATSRDWLAGTDTQYF. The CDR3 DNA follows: TGTGCCACCAGCAGAGATTGGCTAGCGGGAACAGATACGCAGTATTTT.

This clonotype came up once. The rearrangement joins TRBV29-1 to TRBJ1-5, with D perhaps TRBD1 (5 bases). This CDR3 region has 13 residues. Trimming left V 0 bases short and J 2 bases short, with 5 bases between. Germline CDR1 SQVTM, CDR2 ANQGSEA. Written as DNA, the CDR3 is TGCAGCGTTGAAGAGGGGGGCAATCAGCCCCAGCATTTT. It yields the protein CSVEEGGNQPQHF.

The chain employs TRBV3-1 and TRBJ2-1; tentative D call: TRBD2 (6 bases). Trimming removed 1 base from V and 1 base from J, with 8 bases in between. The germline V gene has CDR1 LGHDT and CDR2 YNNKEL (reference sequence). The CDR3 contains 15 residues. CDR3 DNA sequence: TGTGCCAGCAGCCAAGGGGCGGGATCCTACAATGAGCAGTTCTTC. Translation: CASSQGAGSYNEQFF.

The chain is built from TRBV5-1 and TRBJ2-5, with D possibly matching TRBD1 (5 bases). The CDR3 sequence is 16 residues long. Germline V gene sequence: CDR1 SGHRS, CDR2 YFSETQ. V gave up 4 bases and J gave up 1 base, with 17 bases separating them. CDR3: CASSLTARQIQETQYF. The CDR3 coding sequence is TGCGCCAGCAGCCTCACTGCGAGACAGATCCAAGAGACCCAGTACTTC.

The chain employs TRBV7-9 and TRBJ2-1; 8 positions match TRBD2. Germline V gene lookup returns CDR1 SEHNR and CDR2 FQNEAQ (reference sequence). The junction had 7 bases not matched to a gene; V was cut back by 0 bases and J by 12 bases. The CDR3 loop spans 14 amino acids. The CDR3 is CASSLAVGGEGQFF. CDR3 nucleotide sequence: TGTGCCAGCAGCTTAGCGGTCGGGGGGGAGGGGCAGTTCTTC.

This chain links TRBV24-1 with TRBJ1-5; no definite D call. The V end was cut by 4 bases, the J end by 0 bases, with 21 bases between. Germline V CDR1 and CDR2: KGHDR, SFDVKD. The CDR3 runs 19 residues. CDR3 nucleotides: TGTGCCACCAGTGACCGTCACCGACAAACCCAATATAGCAATCAGCCCCAGCATTTT. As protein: CATSDRHRQTQYSNQPQHF.

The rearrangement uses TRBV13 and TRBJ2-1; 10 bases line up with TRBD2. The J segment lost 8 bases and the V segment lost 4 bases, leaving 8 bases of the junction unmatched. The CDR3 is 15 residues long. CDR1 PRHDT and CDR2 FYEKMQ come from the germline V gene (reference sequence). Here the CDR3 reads CASSSTSGVYHEQFF. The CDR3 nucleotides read TGTGCCAGCAGCTCCACTAGCGGGGTTTATCATGAGCAGTTCTTC.

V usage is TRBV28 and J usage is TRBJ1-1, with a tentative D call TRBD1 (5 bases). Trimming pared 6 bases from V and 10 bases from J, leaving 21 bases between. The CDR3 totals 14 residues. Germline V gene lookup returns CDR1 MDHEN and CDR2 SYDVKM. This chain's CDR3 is CASSPNRAQRGAFF. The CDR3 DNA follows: TGTGCCAGCAGCCCCAATCGGGCCCAAAGGGGAGCTTTCTTT. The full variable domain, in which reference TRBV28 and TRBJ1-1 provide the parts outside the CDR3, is DVKVTQSSRYLVKRTGEKVFLECVQDMDHENMFWYRQDPGLGLRLIYFSYDVKMKEKGDIPEGYSVSREKKERFSLILESASTNQTSMYLCASSPNRAQRGAFFGQGTRLTVV.

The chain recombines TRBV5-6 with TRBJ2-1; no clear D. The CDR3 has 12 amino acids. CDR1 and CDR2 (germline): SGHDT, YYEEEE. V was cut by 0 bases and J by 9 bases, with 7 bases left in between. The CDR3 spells CASSLGVSEQFF. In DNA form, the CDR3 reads TGTGCCAGCAGCTTGGGCGTTTCTGAGCAGTTCTTC.

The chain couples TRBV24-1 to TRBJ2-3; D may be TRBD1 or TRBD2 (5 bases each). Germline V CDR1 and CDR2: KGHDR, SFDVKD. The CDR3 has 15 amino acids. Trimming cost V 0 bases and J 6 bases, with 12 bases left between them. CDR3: CATSDLSPRDDTQYF. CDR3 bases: TGTGCCACCAGTGATTTGAGTCCCCGGGACGATACGCAGTATTTT.

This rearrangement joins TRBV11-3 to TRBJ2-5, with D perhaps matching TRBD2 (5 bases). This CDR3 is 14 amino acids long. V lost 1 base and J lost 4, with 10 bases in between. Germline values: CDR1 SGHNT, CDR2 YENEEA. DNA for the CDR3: TGTGCCAGCAGCTTAGCCGGGATGTTAGAGACCCAGTACTTC. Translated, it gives CASSLAGMLETQYF.

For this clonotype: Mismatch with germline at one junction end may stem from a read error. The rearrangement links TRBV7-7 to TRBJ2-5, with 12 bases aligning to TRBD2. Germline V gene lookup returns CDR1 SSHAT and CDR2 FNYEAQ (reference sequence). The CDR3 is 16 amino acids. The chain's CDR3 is CASSPLLAGGQETQYF. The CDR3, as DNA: TGTGCTAGCAGCCCCCTACTAGCGGGGGGCCAAGAGACCCAGTACTTC.

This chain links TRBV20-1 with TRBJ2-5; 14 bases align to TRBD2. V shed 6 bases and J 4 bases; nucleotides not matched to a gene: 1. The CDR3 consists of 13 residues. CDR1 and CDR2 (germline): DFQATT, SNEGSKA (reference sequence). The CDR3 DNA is TGCAGTGCCGGGACTAGCGGGGGAGAGACCCAGTACTTC. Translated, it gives CSAGTSGGETQYF.

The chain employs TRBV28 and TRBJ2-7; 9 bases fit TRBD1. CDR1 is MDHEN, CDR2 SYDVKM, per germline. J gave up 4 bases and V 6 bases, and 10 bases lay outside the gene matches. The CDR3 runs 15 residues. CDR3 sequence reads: CASREQGAEAYEQYF. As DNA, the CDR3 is TGTGCCAGCAGGGAACAGGGGGCGGAGGCTTACGAGCAGTACTTC. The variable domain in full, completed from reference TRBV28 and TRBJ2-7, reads DVKVTQSSRYLVKRTGEKVFLECVQDMDHENMFWYRQDPGLGLRLIYFSYDVKMKEKGDIPEGYSVSREKKERFSLILESASTNQTSMYLCASREQGAEAYEQYFGPGTRLTVT.

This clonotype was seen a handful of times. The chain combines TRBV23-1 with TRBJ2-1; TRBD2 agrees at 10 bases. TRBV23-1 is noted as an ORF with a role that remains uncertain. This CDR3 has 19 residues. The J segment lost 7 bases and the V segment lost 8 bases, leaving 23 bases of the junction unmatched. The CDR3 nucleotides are TGCGCCAGCGTCGTCAGGGAGCGGGGGGGCCTACAGCGCCAGAATGAGCAGTTCTTC. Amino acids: CASVVRERGGLQRQNEQFF.

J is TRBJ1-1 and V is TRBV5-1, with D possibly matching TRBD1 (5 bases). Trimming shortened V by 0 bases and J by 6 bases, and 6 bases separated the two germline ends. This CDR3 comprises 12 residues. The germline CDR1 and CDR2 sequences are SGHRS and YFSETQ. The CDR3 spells CASSLGQSEAFF. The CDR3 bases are TGCGCCAGCAGCTTGGGACAGTCTGAAGCTTTCTTT.

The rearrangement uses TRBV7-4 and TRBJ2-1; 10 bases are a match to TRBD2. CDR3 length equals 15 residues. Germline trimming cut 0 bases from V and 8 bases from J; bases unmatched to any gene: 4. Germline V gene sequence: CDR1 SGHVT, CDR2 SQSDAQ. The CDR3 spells CASSLASGRADEQFF. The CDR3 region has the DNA TGTGCCAGCAGCTTAGCGAGCGGGAGGGCCGATGAGCAGTTCTTC.

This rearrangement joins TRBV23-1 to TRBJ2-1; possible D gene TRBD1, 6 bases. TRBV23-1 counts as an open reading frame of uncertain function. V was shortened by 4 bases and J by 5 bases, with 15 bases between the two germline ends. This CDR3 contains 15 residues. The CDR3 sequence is CASSPCQGHHNEQFF. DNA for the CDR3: TGCGCCAGCAGTCCTTGTCAGGGACACCACAATGAGCAGTTCTTC.

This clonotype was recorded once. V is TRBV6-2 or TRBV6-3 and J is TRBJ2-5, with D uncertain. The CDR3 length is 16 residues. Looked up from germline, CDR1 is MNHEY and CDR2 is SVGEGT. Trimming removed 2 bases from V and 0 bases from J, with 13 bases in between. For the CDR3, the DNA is TGTGCCAGCAGTTACGGCGATGAAGTAAACCAAGAGACCCAGTACTTC. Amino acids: CASSYGDEVNQETQYF.

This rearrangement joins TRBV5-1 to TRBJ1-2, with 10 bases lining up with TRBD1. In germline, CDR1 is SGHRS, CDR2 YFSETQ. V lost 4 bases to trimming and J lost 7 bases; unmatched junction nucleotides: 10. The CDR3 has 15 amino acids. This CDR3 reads CASSPRTGGISGYTF. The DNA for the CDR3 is TGCGCCAGCAGCCCCCGGACAGGGGGGATCTCTGGCTACACCTTC.

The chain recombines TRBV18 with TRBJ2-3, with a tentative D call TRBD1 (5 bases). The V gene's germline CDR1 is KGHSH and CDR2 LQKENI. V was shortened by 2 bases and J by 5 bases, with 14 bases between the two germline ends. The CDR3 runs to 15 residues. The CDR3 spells CASSPGAVPGDTQYF. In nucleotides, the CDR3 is TGTGCCAGCTCACCAGGGGCAGTACCAGGAGATACGCAGTATTTT. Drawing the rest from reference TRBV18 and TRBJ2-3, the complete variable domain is NAGVMQNPRHLVRRRGQEARLRCSPMKGHSHVYWYRQLPEEGLKFMVYLQKENIIDESGMPKERFSAEFPKEGPSILRIQQVVRGDSAAYFCASSPGAVPGDTQYFGPGTRLTVL.

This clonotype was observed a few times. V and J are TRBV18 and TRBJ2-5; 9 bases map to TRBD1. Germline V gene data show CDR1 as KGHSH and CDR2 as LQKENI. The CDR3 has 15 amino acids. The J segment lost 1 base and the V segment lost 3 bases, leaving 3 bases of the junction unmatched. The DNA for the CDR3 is TGTGCCAGCTCACCGGGACAGGGTGTCCAAGAGACCCAGTACTTC. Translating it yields CASSPGQGVQETQYF. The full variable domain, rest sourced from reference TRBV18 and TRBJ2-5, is NAGVMQNPRHLVRRRGQEARLRCSPMKGHSHVYWYRQLPEEGLKFMVYLQKENIIDESGMPKERFSAEFPKEGPSILRIQQVVRGDSAAYFCASSPGQGVQETQYFGPGTRLLVL.

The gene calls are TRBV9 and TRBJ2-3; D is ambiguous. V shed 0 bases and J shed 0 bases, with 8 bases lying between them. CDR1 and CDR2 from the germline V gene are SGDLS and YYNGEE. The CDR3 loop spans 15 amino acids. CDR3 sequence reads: CASSVGLRSTDTQYF. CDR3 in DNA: TGTGCCAGCAGCGTAGGTCTGCGGAGCACAGATACGCAGTATTTT.

The CDR3 region is CASSSRTGNTGELFF. The CDR3, as DNA: TGTGCCAGCAGTTCCCGGACAGGGAACACCGGGGAGCTGTTTTTT. This chain uses TRBV6-1 with TRBJ2-2; 7 nucleotides line up with TRBD1. Germline V gene data show CDR1 as MNHNS and CDR2 as SASEGT. This CDR3 is 15 amino acids long. J gave up 1 base and V 5 bases, and 4 bases lay outside the gene matches.